The 28 T cell receptor beta chains reported below all come from one sample, sequenced in a study of a mutant IDH1 vaccine in newly diagnosed glioma. The protocol was immunoSEQ multiplex PCR, while the TCRdb copy is restricted to in-frame clones and leaves out a portion. The data contain about 66,000 clones, around 86% of them singletons. Documented time point: baseline, week 1 (first vaccination visit). Stated treatment: pre-vaccination baseline after standard-of-care therapy. The starting material was PBMCs, obtained from a glioma patient treated with radiotherapy, temozolomide or both. Receptor source: a man aged 30 to 39 with glioma.

The J gene is TRBJ1-2, the V gene TRBV6-5; 8 positions agree with TRBD1. The germline gives CDR1 MNHEY, CDR2 SVGAGI. V was pared by 5 bases and J by 5 bases, with 1 base of the junction left unmatched. The CDR3 totals 12 residues. The DNA of the CDR3 is TGTGCCAGCAGTAGACAGGGGTATGGCTACACCTTC. This translates into CASSRQGYGYTF.

V usage is TRBV28 and J usage is TRBJ1-6; D gene uncertain. The V and J ends lost 3 bases and 0 bases respectively, with 9 bases between them. Germline CDR1 is MDHEN and CDR2 is SYDVKM. CDR3 length equals 16 residues. The CDR3 DNA reads as TGTGCCAGCAGTTTGAACGAGGCCTCCTATAATTCACCCCTCCACTTT. Translation: CASSLNEASYNSPLHF.

This chain joins TRBV4-1 and TRBJ2-7; 8 nucleotides match TRBD2. Germline CDR1 is MGHRA and CDR2 is YSYEKL. CDR3 length: 14 residues. The junction had 7 bases not matched to a gene; V was cut back by 8 bases and J by 1 base. CDR3 DNA: TGCGCCAGCCGTTCCGGGACTAGATCCTACGAGCAGTACTTC. Protein sequence: CASRSGTRSYEQYF.

The chain couples TRBV5-1 to TRBJ1-3, with 8 nucleotides matching TRBD1. The germline gives CDR1 SGHRS, CDR2 YFSETQ. CDR3 length: 14 residues. V dropped 7 bases and J dropped 9; count of bases not matched to a gene: 12. The CDR3: CASGTSDRAGTIYF. The CDR3 DNA follows: TGCGCCAGCGGAACATCGGACAGGGCTGGCACCATATATTTT.

This chain uses TRBV6-1 with TRBJ1-6, with D uncertain. Germline CDR1 MNHNS, CDR2 SASEGT. Trimming left V 0 bases short and J 9 bases short, with 6 bases between. The CDR3 is 13 residues long. The CDR3 spells CASSEAVGSPLHF. CDR3 nucleotides: TGTGCCAGCAGTGAAGCGGTTGGTTCACCCCTCCACTTT.

This clone was counted a single time. The genes are TRBV7-2 and TRBJ2-1; D is possibly TRBD1 or TRBD2 (5 bases each). CDR1 and CDR2 (germline): SGHTA, FQGNSA. Trimming shortened V by 0 bases and J by 10 bases, and 13 bases separated the two germline ends. The CDR3 is made up of 14 amino acids. CDR3 nucleotides: TGTGCCAGCAGCTTAGCGCTGCAGGGCGGGGAGCAGTTCTTC. Protein sequence: CASSLALQGGEQFF.

V and J are TRBV6-4 and TRBJ1-2; weak D call: TRBD1 (6 bases). Per germline, CDR1 MRHNA and CDR2 SNTAGT. The CDR3 is 14 amino acids. The ends were cut back, 1 base at V and 7 bases at J, with 13 bases in the middle. Here the CDR3 reads CASSDFEGGPGYTF. The CDR3 bases are TGTGCCAGCAGTGACTTCGAGGGGGGCCCTGGCTACACCTTC.

The J gene is TRBJ1-2, the V gene TRBV28, with 8 bases identical to TRBD1. Germline V gives CDR1 MDHEN, CDR2 SYDVKM. The V gene end was trimmed by 7 bases and the J gene end by 5 bases; junction bases not matched to a gene: 12. The CDR3 is 15 residues long. DNA for the CDR3: TGTGCCAGCATCGGGACAGGACCAAATGGGTATGGCTACACCTTC. Amino acids: CASIGTGPNGYGYTF.

J is TRBJ2-3 and V is TRBV12-5, with TRBD2 as a possible D gene (7 bases). CDR1 is LGHNT and CDR2 is FRNRAP in the germline V gene. The ends were cut back, 0 bases at V and 6 bases at J, with 40 bases in the middle. CDR3 length equals 24 residues. In nucleotides, the CDR3 is TGTGCTAGTGGTTTGGTATTGAGGGGGGGCGTCATCCGGGAGCACGATTCACAGGAGGATACGCAGTATTTT. The encoded protein is CASGLVLRGGVIREHDSQEDTQYF.

The CDR3 DNA reads as TGTGCCAGCAGGAAGGGACGGGGGGGCTACGAGCAGTACTTC. This encodes CASRKGRGGYEQYF. This chain uses TRBV6-1 with TRBJ2-7; 8 bases match TRBD2. From germline, CDR1 is MNHNS and CDR2 SASEGT. The CDR3 extends over 14 amino acids. J was trimmed by 3 bases and V by 6 bases; bases with no gene match: 7.

The chain has TRBV7-9 and TRBJ1-1; 7 positions agree with TRBD1. Germline assignment: CDR1 SEHNR and CDR2 FQNEAQ (reference sequence). V was clipped by 2 bases and J by 4 bases; unmatched bases: 10. The CDR3 is made up of 16 amino acids. The CDR3 loop reads CASSLPKGDSRTEAFF. DNA for the CDR3: TGTGCCAGCAGCTTACCCAAAGGGGACAGTCGCACTGAAGCTTTCTTT.

Only a few counts were recorded for this clone. The V and J genes are TRBV7-9 and TRBJ2-1, with a tentative D call TRBD1 (5 bases). V dropped 2 bases and J dropped 8 bases, with 16 bases sitting between them. CDR3 length: 15 residues. In germline, CDR1 is SEHNR, CDR2 FQNEAQ (reference sequence). Written as DNA, the CDR3 is TGTGCCAGCAGCTTAACCTCTGACTTCAGGGATGAGCAGTTCTTC. It specifies CASSLTSDFRDEQFF.

The chain combines TRBV19 with TRBJ1-2; a weak D match, TRBD1 (5 bases). The CDR3 has 14 amino acids. Trimming removed 5 bases at V and 2 bases at J, with 12 bases between. From germline, CDR1 is LNHDA and CDR2 SQIVND (reference sequence). CDR3 sequence (DNA): TGTGCCAGTAGTGAAAGACAGAAAAACTATGGCTACACCTTC. Its protein is CASSERQKNYGYTF.

The CDR3 DNA sequence: TGTGCCAGCAGCCAAGCCCCCTTTGGGTCCTGGATTGAAAAACTGTTTTTT. Translation: CASSQAPFGSWIEKLFF. The chain combines TRBV4-2 with TRBJ1-4; D gene uncertain. The CDR3 runs to 17 residues. Trimming pared 1 base from V and 7 bases from J, leaving 19 bases between. Germline V gene data show CDR1 as LGHNA and CDR2 as YNFKEQ.

This clone has a single count. The chain has TRBV6-5 and TRBJ2-1; perhaps TRBD1 as D (6 bases). The CDR3 is 13 amino acids. Trimming removed 6 bases from V and 11 bases from J, with 17 bases in between. Germline V gene sequence: CDR1 MNHEY, CDR2 SVGAGI. CDR3 amino acids: CASSFIRGAKQFF. CDR3 in DNA: TGTGCCAGCAGCTTTATCAGGGGCGCGAAGCAGTTCTTC.

The V call is TRBV7-8, the J call TRBJ1-6; D is possibly TRBD1 (6 bases). Trimming took 0 bases from V and 7 from J, leaving 13 bases between them. Germline loops: CDR1 SGHVS, CDR2 FQNEAQ. The CDR3 sequence is 16 residues long. Here the CDR3 DNA reads TGTGCCAGCAGCTTAGCGCGGACAGAGATAAATTCACCCCTCCACTTT. It specifies CASSLARTEINSPLHF.

CDR3 protein: CASSKLPGGNSPLHF. The DNA for the CDR3 is TGTGCCAGCAGCAAACTCCCAGGGGGCAATTCACCCCTCCACTTT. This chain connects TRBV27 to TRBJ1-6; 8 bases are a match to TRBD1. The CDR3 covers 15 residues. The trim removed 6 bases at V and 7 bases at J, leaving 8 bases unmatched. Germline loops: CDR1 MNHEY, CDR2 SMNVEV (reference sequence).

The chain combines TRBV7-9 with TRBJ1-4; D call uncertain. Germline V gene lookup returns CDR1 SEHNR and CDR2 FQNEAQ (reference sequence). CDR3 length: 16 amino acids. V lost 5 bases and J 0 bases, leaving 13 bases between the germline ends. In nucleotides, the CDR3 is TGTGCCAGCAGCCCCCAGACCGTCGCAACTAATGAAAAACTGTTTTTT. Translation: CASSPQTVATNEKLFF.

This clone came up a few times. The chain employs TRBV2 and TRBJ2-3; 9 positions match TRBD1. Germline CDR1 is SNHLY and CDR2 is FYNNEI. With V trimmed by 6 bases and J by 5 bases, 9 bases remained unmatched. The CDR3 consists of 15 residues. This CDR3 is CASRSWDRAEDTQYF. CDR3 DNA: TGTGCCAGCAGATCCTGGGACAGGGCCGAAGATACGCAGTATTTT.

The rearrangement joins TRBV28 to TRBJ2-3; D possibly corresponds to TRBD2 (6 bases). The germline V gene encodes CDR1 MDHEN and CDR2 SYDVKM. V was cut by 2 bases and J by 5 bases, with 17 bases left in between. The length of the CDR3 is 16 residues. CDR3 DNA sequence: TGTGCCAGCAGTTTAGGCGGGGCAATAGCACAAGATACGCAGTATTTT. This codes for CASSLGGAIAQDTQYF. Full variable domain (rest looked up from reference TRBV28 and TRBJ2-3): DVKVTQSSRYLVKRTGEKVFLECVQDMDHENMFWYRQDPGLGLRLIYFSYDVKMKEKGDIPEGYSVSREKKERFSLILESASTNQTSMYLCASSLGGAIAQDTQYFGPGTRLTVL.

CDR3 nucleotides: TGCGCCAGCAGTGATGGAGATGTGGCGGCAGATACGCAGTATTTT. It codes for CASSDGDVAADTQYF. J is TRBJ2-3 and V is TRBV10-2; no reliable D call. The CDR3 is 15 residues long. Trimming stripped 3 bases from V and 4 bases from J, with 14 bases between. Looked up from germline, CDR1 is WSHSY and CDR2 is SAAADI.

The chain uses TRBV15 and TRBJ2-6, with unresolved D. This CDR3 is built from 18 residues. The V gene lost 0 bases and the J gene lost 4 bases, with 16 bases spanning the gap. The germline V gene has CDR1 LNHNV and CDR2 YYDKDF (reference sequence). The CDR3 is CATSRDRSKSLGANVLTF. DNA of the CDR3: TGTGCCACCAGCAGAGATCGCAGTAAATCTCTGGGGGCCAACGTCCTGACTTTC.

This CDR3 reads CASSSRTGPDTQYF. In DNA, the CDR3 is TGTGCCAGCAGCTCCCGGACAGGGCCAGATACGCAGTATTTT. The chain is built from TRBV5-5 and TRBJ2-3; 8 positions match TRBD1. The CDR3 runs to 14 residues. V was pared by 3 bases and J by 4 bases, with 4 bases of the junction left unmatched. CDR1 is SGHKS and CDR2 is YYEKEE in the germline V gene (reference sequence).

The gene calls are TRBV25-1 and TRBJ2-3; TRBD2 might be the D (5 bases). Germline V lookup: CDR1 MGHDK, CDR2 SYGVNS. This CDR3 is built from 13 residues. Trimming cost V 3 bases and J 2 bases, with 6 bases left between them. The CDR3 region is CASSEDSTDTQYF. Here the CDR3 DNA reads TGTGCCAGCAGTGAGGACTCCACAGATACGCAGTATTTT.

CDR3 sequence (DNA): TGTGCCAGCAGCCTCACAGGGTCGGGCACCGGGGAGCTGTTTTTT. Its translation: CASSLTGSGTGELFF. The chain recombines TRBV7-9 with TRBJ2-2; perhaps TRBD1 as D (6 bases). Per the germline V gene, CDR1 is SEHNR and CDR2 is FQNEAQ (reference sequence). V shed 5 bases and J shed 4 bases, with 14 bases lying between them. This CDR3 contains 15 residues.

As concerns this clone: This sample includes further DNA sequences coding for the same CDR3. The chain carries TRBV18 and TRBJ1-5, with D perhaps matching TRBD1 (5 bases). The CDR3 contains 13 residues. V gave up 2 bases and J gave up 5 bases, with 7 bases separating them. The germline V gene has CDR1 KGHSH and CDR2 LQKENI. Here the CDR3 reads CASSPGTDQPQHF. CDR3 coding DNA: TGTGCCAGCTCACCAGGGACCGATCAGCCCCAGCATTTT.

J is TRBJ2-7 and V is TRBV28; D not certain. The CDR3 totals 14 residues. Per the germline V gene, CDR1 is MDHEN and CDR2 is SYDVKM. Trimming pared 6 bases from V and 6 bases from J, leaving 18 bases between. DNA of the CDR3: TGTGCCAGCAGCCCTACAGTGGCGCTGGCCGAGCAGTACTTC. This gives the protein CASSPTVALAEQYF. Complete variable domain (other parts from reference TRBV28 and TRBJ2-7): DVKVTQSSRYLVKRTGEKVFLECVQDMDHENMFWYRQDPGLGLRLIYFSYDVKMKEKGDIPEGYSVSREKKERFSLILESASTNQTSMYLCASSPTVALAEQYFGPGTRLTVT.

This clone has a single count. V is TRBV12-5 and J is TRBJ2-3; TRBD2 aligns across 7 bases. J lost 2 bases, V lost 1 base, and 6 bases had no gene match. Germline V gives CDR1 LGHNT, CDR2 FRNRAP. The CDR3 has 16 residues. CDR3 DNA sequence: TGTGCTAGTGGTTTGGGCACTAGCGTTTTCACAGATACGCAGTATTTT. This gives the protein CASGLGTSVFTDTQYF.